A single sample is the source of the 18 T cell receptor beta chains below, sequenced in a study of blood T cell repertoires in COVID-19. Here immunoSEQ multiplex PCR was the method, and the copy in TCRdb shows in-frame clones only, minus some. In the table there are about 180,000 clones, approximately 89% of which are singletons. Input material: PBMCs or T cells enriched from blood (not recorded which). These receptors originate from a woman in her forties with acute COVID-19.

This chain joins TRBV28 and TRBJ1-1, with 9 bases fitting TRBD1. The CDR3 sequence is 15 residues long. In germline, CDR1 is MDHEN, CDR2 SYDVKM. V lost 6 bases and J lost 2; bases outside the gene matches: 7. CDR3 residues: CASRIQGALNTEAFF. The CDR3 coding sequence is TGTGCCAGCAGGATACAGGGGGCGCTTAACACTGAAGCTTTCTTT.

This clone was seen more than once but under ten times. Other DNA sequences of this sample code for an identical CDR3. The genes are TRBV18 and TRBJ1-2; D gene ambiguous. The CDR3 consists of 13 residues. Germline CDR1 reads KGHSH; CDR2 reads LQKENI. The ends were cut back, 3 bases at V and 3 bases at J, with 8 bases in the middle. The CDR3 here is CASSPGQDYGYTF. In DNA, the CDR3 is TGTGCCAGCTCACCGGGCCAAGACTATGGCTACACCTTC. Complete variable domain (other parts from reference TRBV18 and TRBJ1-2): NAGVMQNPRHLVRRRGQEARLRCSPMKGHSHVYWYRQLPEEGLKFMVYLQKENIIDESGMPKERFSAEFPKEGPSILRIQQVVRGDSAAYFCASSPGQDYGYTFGSGTRLTVV.

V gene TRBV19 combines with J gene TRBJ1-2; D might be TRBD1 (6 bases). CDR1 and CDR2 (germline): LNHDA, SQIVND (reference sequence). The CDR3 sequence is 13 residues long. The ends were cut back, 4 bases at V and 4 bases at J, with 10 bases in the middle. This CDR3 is CASSRTVSYGYTF. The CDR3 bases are TGTGCCAGTAGTAGGACAGTCTCCTATGGCTACACCTTC.

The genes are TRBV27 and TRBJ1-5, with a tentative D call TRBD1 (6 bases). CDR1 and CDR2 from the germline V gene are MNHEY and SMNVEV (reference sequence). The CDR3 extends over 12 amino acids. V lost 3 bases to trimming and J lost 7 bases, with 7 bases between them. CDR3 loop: CASSLQGQPQHF. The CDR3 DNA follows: TGTGCCAGCAGTTTGCAGGGGCAGCCCCAGCATTTT.

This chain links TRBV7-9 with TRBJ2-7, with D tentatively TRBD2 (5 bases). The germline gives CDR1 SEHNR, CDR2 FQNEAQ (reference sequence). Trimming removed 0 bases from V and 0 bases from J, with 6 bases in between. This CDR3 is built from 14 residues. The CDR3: CASSLAGSSYEQYF. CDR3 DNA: TGTGCCAGCAGCTTAGCTGGGAGCTCCTACGAGCAGTACTTC.

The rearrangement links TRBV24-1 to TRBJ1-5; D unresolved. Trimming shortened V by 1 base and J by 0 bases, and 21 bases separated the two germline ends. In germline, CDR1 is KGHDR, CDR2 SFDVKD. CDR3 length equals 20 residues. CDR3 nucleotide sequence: TGTGCCACCAGTGATTTTAGGACTCCGGGTTGTAGAGGTAGCAATCAGCCCCAGCATTTT. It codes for CATSDFRTPGCRGSNQPQHF.

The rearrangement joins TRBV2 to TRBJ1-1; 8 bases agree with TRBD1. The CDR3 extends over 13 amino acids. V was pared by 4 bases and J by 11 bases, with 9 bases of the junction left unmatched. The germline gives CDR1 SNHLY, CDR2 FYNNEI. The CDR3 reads CASSGTGGGVAFF. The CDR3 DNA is TGTGCCAGCAGTGGTACAGGGGGTGGTGTGGCTTTCTTT.

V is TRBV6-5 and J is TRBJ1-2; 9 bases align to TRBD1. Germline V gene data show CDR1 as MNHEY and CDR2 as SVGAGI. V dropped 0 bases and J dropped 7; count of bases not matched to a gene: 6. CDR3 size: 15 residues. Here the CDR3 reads CASSYSGQGLLGYTF. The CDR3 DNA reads TGTGCCAGCAGTTACTCGGGACAGGGTCTCCTTGGCTACACCTTC.

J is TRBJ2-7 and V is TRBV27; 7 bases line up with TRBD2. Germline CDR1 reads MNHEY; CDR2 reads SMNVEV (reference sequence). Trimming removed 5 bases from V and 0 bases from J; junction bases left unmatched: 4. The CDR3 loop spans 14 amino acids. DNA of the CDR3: TGTGCCAGCAGTACCAGCGGGAACTCCTACGAGCAGTACTTC. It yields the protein CASSTSGNSYEQYF.

In DNA, the CDR3 is TGTGCCAGCAGCTTAAGGGGGGGGACTCCATCCGGGGAGCTGTTTTTT. It specifies CASSLRGGTPSGELFF. This chain connects TRBV7-2 to TRBJ2-2, with D perhaps TRBD2 (7 bases). This CDR3 is 16 amino acids long. The V gene's germline CDR1 is SGHTA and CDR2 FQGNSA. Trimming removed 2 bases at V and 6 bases at J, with 16 bases between.

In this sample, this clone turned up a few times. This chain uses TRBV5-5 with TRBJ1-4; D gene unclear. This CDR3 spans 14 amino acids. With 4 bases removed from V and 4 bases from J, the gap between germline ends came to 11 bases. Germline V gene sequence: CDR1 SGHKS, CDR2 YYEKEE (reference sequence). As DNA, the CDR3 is TGTGCCAGCAGCATCCCGTCCCTTAATGAAAAACTGTTTTTT. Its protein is CASSIPSLNEKLFF.

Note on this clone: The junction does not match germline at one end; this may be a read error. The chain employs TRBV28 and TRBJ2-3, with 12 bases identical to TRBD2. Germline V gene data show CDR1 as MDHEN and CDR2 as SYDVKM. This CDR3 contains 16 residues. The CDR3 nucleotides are TGTGCCAGCAGTCAGGGACTAGCGGGTTTCACAAATACGCAGTATTTT. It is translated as CASSQGLAGFTNTQYF. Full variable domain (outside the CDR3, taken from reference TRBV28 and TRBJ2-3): DVKVTQSSRYLVKRTGEKVFLECVQDMDHENMFWYRQDPGLGLRLIYFSYDVKMKEKGDIPEGYSVSREKKERFSLILESASTNQTSMYLCASSQGLAGFTNTQYFGPGTRLTVL.

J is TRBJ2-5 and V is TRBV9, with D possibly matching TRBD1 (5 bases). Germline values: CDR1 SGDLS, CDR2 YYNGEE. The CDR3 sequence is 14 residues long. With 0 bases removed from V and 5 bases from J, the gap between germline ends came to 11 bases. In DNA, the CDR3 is TGTGCCAGCAGCGTAGGGGCAGGGCTCGAGACCCAGTACTTC. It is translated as CASSVGAGLETQYF.

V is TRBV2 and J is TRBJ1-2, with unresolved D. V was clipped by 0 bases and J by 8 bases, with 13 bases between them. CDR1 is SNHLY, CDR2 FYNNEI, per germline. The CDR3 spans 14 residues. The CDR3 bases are TGTGCCAGCAGTGAAGCGAGGGCCCTCCTAGGCTACACCTTC. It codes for CASSEARALLGYTF.

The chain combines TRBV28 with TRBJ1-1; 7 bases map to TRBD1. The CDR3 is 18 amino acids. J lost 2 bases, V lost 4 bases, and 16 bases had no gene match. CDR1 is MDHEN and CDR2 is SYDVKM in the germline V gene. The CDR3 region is CASSSTLYGTEGNTEAFF. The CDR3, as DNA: TGTGCCAGCAGTTCTACCCTATATGGGACAGAGGGTAACACTGAAGCTTTCTTT.

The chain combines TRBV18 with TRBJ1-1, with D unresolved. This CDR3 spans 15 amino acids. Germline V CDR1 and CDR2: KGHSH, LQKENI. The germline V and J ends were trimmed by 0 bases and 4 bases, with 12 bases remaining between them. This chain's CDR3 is CASSPPDYRGTEAFF. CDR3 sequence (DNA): TGTGCCAGCTCACCACCGGATTACCGAGGCACTGAAGCTTTCTTT.

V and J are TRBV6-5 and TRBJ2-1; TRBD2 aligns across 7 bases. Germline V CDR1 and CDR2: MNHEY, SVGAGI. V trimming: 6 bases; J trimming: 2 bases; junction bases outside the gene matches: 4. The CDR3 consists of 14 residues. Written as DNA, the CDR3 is TGTGCCAGCAGATCTAGCGGAACCTACAATGAGCAGTTCTTC. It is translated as CASRSSGTYNEQFF.

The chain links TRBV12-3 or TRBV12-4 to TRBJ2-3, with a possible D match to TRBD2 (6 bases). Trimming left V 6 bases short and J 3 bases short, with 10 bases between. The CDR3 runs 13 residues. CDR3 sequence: CASRRGTTDTQYF. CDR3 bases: TGTGCCAGCAGGCGGGGCACGACAGATACGCAGTATTTT.